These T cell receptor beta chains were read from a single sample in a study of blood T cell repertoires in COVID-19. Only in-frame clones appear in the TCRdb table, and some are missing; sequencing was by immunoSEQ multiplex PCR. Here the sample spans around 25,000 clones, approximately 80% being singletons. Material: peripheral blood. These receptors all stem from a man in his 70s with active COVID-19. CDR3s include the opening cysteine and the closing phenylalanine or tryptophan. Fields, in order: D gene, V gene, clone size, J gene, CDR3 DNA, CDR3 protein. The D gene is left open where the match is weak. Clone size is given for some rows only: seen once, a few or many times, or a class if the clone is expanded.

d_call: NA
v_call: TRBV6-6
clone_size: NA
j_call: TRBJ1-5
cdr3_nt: TGTGCCAGCAGTTATGACAGGACCAATCAGCCCCAGCATTTT
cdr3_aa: CASSYDRTNQPQHF

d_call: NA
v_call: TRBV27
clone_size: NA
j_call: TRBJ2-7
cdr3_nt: TGTGCCAGCAGTTTATCGAGGTCCTACGAGCAGTACTTC
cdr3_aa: CASSLSRSYEQYF

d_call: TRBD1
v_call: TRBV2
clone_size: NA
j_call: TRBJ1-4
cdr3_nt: TGTGCCAACAGGGGTGGAGATGAAAAACTGTTTTTT
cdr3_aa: CANRGGDEKLFF

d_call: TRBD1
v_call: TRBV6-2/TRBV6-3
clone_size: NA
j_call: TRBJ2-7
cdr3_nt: TGTGCCAGCAGTTACTCTATACAGGGGAGATACGAGCAGTACTTC
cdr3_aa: CASSYSIQGRYEQYF

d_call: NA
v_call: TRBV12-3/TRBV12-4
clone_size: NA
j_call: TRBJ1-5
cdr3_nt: TGTGCCAGCAGGCTTGACAGTTATCAGCCCCAGCATTTT
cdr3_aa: CASRLDSYQPQHF

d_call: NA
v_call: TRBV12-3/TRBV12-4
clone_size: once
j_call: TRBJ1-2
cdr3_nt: TGTGCCAGCAGTTTAGAATTGGCGGCCGTCAACCTCTTC
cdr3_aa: CASSLELAAVNLF

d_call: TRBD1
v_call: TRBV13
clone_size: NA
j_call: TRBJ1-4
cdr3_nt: TGTGCCAGCAGCTTAGGGAGGGGGCCGGCAAGGGAAAAACTGTTTTTT
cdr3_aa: CASSLGRGPAREKLFF

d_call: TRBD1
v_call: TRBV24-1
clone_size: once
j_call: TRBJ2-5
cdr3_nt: TGTGCCACCAGTGATTTGAGGGGGCGCGAAGAGACCCAGTACTTC
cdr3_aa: CATSDLRGREETQYF

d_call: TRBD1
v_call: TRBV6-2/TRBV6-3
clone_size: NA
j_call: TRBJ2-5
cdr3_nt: TGTGCCAGCAGTTACACTTCCGGGACAGGGTTCGGGGAGACCCAGTACTTC
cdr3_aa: CASSYTSGTGFGETQYF

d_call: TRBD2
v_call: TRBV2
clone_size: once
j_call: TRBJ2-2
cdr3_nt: TGTGCCAGCAGTGCCCAGGGAGGGACCGGGGAGCTGTTTTTT
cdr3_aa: CASSAQGGTGELFF